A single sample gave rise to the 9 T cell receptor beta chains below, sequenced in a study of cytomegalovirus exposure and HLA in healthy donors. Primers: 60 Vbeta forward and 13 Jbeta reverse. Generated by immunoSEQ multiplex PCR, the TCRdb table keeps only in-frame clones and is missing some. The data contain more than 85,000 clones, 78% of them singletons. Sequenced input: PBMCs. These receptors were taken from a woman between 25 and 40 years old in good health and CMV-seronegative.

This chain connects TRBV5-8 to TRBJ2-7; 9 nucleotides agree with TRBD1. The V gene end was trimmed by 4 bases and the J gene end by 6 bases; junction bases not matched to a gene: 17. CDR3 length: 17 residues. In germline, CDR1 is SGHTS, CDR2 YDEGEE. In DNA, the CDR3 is TGTGCCAGCAGCGACGGGACAGGGTTGTCTCGGGGTCGCGAGCAGTACTTC. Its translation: CASSDGTGLSRGREQYF.

CDR3 sequence reads: CAWTGGASGYTF. DNA for the CDR3: TGTGCCTGGACAGGGGGCGCGAGTGGCTACACCTTC. V is TRBV30 and J is TRBJ1-2; TRBD1 aligns across 8 bases. Germline-derived CDR1 and CDR2 are GTSNPN and SVGIG (reference sequence). J lost 7 bases, V lost 4 bases, and 5 bases had no gene match. CDR3 length: 12 amino acids.

In nucleotides, the CDR3 is TGTGCCTGGAGTGGGGCAGGACAGGGCGAGCAGTACTTC. Translated: CAWSGAGQGEQYF. The chain combines TRBV30 with TRBJ2-7, with TRBD1 matching 8 bases. Germline values: CDR1 GTSNPN, CDR2 SVGIG (reference sequence). V shed 1 base, J shed 6 bases, and the junction held 5 bases outside the gene matches. The CDR3 contains 13 residues.

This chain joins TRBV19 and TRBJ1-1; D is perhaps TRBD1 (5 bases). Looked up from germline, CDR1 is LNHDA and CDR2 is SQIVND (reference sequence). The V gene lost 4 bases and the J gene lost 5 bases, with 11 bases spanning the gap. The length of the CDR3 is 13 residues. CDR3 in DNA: TGTGCCAGTAGTACCTCCCGGGGGACTGAAGCTTTCTTT. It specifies CASSTSRGTEAFF.

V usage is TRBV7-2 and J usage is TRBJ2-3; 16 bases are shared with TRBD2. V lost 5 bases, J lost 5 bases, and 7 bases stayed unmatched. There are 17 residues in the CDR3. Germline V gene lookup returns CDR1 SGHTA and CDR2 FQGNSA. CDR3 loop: CASSHPGLAGGRDTQYF. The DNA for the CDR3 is TGTGCCAGCAGCCACCCGGGACTAGCGGGGGGGCGAGATACGCAGTATTTT.

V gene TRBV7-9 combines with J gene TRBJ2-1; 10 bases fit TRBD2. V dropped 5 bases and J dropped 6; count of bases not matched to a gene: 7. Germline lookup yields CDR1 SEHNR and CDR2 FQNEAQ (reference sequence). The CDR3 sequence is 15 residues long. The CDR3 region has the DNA TGTGCCAGCAGCACTACTAGCGGGATCCGCAATGAGCAGTTCTTC. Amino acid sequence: CASSTTSGIRNEQFF.

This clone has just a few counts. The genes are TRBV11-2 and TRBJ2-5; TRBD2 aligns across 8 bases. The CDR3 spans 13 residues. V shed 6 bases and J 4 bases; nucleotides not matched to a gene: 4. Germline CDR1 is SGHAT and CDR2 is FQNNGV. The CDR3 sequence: CASRQAGGETQYF. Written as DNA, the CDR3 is TGTGCCAGCAGACAGGCGGGGGGAGAGACCCAGTACTTC.

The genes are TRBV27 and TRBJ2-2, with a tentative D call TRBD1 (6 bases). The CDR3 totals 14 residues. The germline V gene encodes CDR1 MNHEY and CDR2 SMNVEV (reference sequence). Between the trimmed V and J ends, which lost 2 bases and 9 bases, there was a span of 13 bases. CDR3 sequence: CASSLGDTTRELFF. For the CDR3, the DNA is TGTGCCAGCAGTTTAGGGGACACAACTAGGGAGCTGTTTTTT.

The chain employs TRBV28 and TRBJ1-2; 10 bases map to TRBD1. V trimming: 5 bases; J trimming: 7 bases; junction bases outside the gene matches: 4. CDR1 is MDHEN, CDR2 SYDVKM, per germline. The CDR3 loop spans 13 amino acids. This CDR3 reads CASSEGQGVGYTF. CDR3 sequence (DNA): TGTGCCAGCAGTGAAGGACAGGGGGTTGGCTACACCTTC.